This TCR beta chain was sequenced during a study of blood T cells in healthy people across ages. Regarding the study as a whole: Observed TCR beta diversity per million T cells went down as age went up. This fall followed a roughly linear course with age. The donors' CMV status was not determined, possibly confounding changes in expanded clonotypes.

Each sample had at least 6 million PBMCs isolated. A second about 6 to 12 cycle PCR used barcoded and J-beta primers. With 12 random nucleotides, a template-switch adaptor tagged each individual cDNA molecule. From the 5' RACE reads, TCRdb called clonotypes with MiXCR, one entry per CDR3 protein. Of under 2 million distinct CDR3 sequences detected, roughly 32% appear once; the ten largest clones hold approximately 10%. CDR1 and CDR2 (germline): SEHNR, FQNEAQ (reference sequence). Trimming removed 5 bases from V and 0 bases from J, with 10 bases in between. The CDR3 covers 15 residues. Of note for this clonotype: Its antigen remains unidentified.

V gene TRBV7-9 combines with J gene TRBJ1-4, with unresolved D. This receptor was taken from a young woman in good health. The sequenced sample was blood. The CDR3 loop is CASSPAEATNEKLFF. The CDR3 region has the DNA TGTGCCAGCAGCCCCGCGGAGGCAACTAATGAAAAACTGTTTTTT.